This paragraph reports one T cell receptor beta chain. The antigen remains unidentified. This sample is drawn from a study of Tregs in tolerant kidney transplant recipients. The study's findings and limits: Activated donor B cell expansion appeared to reveal the most relevant donor-specific TCRbeta repertoire.

Germline assignment: CDR1 LNHDA and CDR2 SQIVND (reference sequence). The V end lost 3 bases, the J end lost 1 base, and 9 bases lay between the germline ends. The CDR3 extends over 14 amino acids. Using immunoSEQ multiplex PCR, the repertoire was profiled, and TCRdb retains in-frame clones only, with some absent. The sample holds approximately 20,000 clones, 55% to 75% seen once. Sequencing was performed on Tregs from blood cultured with allogeneic cells. The TCR sequence derives from a human donor in good health. V and J are TRBV19 and TRBJ1-1; TRBD1 might be the D (6 bases). The CDR3 region has the DNA TGTGCCAGTAGTATTCGGGGGCGGAACACTGAAGCTTTCTTT. Amino acid sequence: CASSIRGRNTEAFF.